This T cell receptor (beta chain) was profiled in a study of cytomegalovirus exposure and HLA in healthy donors. 13 Jbeta primers and 60 Vbeta primers were used for the PCR. Generated by immunoSEQ multiplex PCR, the TCRdb table keeps only in-frame clones and is missing some. Of 60,000 to 85,000 clones in the sample, around three quarters were seen once. Looked up from germline, CDR1 is MDHEN and CDR2 is SYDVKM. V trimming: 2 bases; J trimming: 6 bases; junction bases outside the gene matches: 8. The CDR3 extends over 16 amino acids. This clone has only a few counts. The clonotype originates from a male donor in good health and CMV-seropositive. The chain is built from TRBV28 and TRBJ2-3; 10 nucleotides align to TRBD2. Sequencing was performed on PBMCs. CDR3 sequence: CASSLLSGGPGDTQYF. The CDR3 DNA reads TGTGCCAGCAGTTTACTTAGCGGGGGGCCCGGGGATACGCAGTATTTT.